The 22 T cell receptor beta chains given below trace back to one sample, sequenced in a study of CD8 T cells in ankylosing spondylitis. One entry per CDR3 protein results from TCRdb running MiXCR on the 5' RACE reads. The sample lists some 340,000 distinct CDR3 sequences, roughly 15% occurring once. Input material: blood, either unsorted or a sorted T cell fraction (not recorded which). The receptors shown here come from a male donor with ankylosing spondylitis or in good health (not recorded which).

The chain combines TRBV19 with TRBJ1-2; 7 bases match TRBD1. The CDR3 runs 14 residues. V lost 4 bases, J lost 4 bases, and 6 bases stayed unmatched. Germline-derived CDR1 and CDR2 are LNHDA and SQIVND (reference sequence). The DNA of the CDR3 is TGTGCCAGTAGTACTTCGGGACAGCTCTATGGCTACACCTTC. Amino acids: CASSTSGQLYGYTF.

The gene calls are TRBV29-1 and TRBJ1-2; TRBD1 aligns across 9 bases. CDR1 and CDR2 from the germline V gene are SQVTM and ANQGSEA. The CDR3 runs 13 residues. This CDR3 is CQGQGRTNYGYTF. DNA for the CDR3: TGCCAGGGACAGGGACGTACTAACTATGGCTACACCTTC.

CDR3 protein: CASSLFSSNEQFF. In nucleotides, the CDR3 is TGTGCCAGCAGCTTATTTAGCTCCAATGAGCAGTTCTTC. The chain recombines TRBV7-2 with TRBJ2-1; no clear D. The CDR3 is 13 residues long. V was shortened by 2 bases and J by 6 bases, with 8 bases between the two germline ends. Germline lookup yields CDR1 SGHTA and CDR2 FQGNSA.

The gene calls are TRBV14 and TRBJ2-4; D not resolved. This CDR3 contains 13 residues. Germline CDR1 and CDR2: SGHDN and FVKESK. V lost 3 bases and J 7 bases, leaving 10 bases between the germline ends. The CDR3 is CASSHVGMNIQYF. The CDR3 region has the DNA TGTGCCAGCAGCCACGTCGGAATGAACATTCAGTACTTC.

J is TRBJ1-4 and V is TRBV5-1; possibly TRBD1 for D (6 bases). V gave up 3 bases and J gave up 8 bases, with 14 bases separating them. Germline V gene data show CDR1 as SGHRS and CDR2 as YFSETQ. The CDR3 has 14 residues. The CDR3 protein is CASSSGQSSEKLFF. CDR3 sequence (DNA): TGCGCCAGCAGCTCTGGACAGAGTTCCGAAAAACTGTTTTTT.

The chain combines TRBV15 with TRBJ2-7; 8 bases match TRBD1. The V segment lost 0 bases and the J segment 6 bases; nucleotides outside the gene matches: 7. There are 15 residues in the CDR3. In germline, CDR1 is LNHNV, CDR2 YYDKDF (reference sequence). Here the CDR3 reads CATSRERTGSGEQYF. The DNA for the CDR3 is TGTGCCACCAGCAGAGAAAGGACAGGGTCGGGCGAGCAGTACTTC. Drawing the rest from reference TRBV15 and TRBJ2-7, the complete variable domain is DAMVIQNPRYQVTQFGKPVTLSCSQTLNHNVMYWYQQKSSQAPKLLFHYYDKDFNNEADTPDNFQSRRPNTSFCFLDIRSPGLGDTAMYLCATSRERTGSGEQYFGPGTRLTVT.

V and J are TRBV6-6 and TRBJ2-5; possible D gene TRBD1, 5 bases. Germline V gene data show CDR1 as MNHNY and CDR2 as SVGAGI (reference sequence). V lost 6 bases and J lost 5, with 13 bases in between. This CDR3 comprises 13 residues. CDR3 sequence (DNA): TGTGCCAGCAGCCGCAGGGATGCGGAGACCCAGTACTTC. Protein: CASSRRDAETQYF.

This clonotype showed up many times. CDR3 in DNA: TGTGCCAGCAGCTTGGCCGGGGGGGCCTCATACGAGCAGTACTTC. It codes for CASSLAGGASYEQYF. The gene calls are TRBV5-6 and TRBJ2-7, with 8 bases that match TRBD2. The CDR3 covers 15 residues. CDR1 and CDR2 (germline): SGHDT, YYEEEE. The ends lost 0 bases at V and 4 bases at J; junction bases unmatched: 6. The whole variable domain, remainder taken from reference TRBV5-6 and TRBJ2-7, is DAGVTQSPTHLIKTRGQQVTLRCSPKSGHDTVSWYQQALGQGPQFIFQYYEEEERQRGNFPDRFSGHQFPNYSSELNVNALLLGDSALYLCASSLAGGASYEQYFGPGTRLTVT.

This rearrangement joins TRBV2 to TRBJ1-4, with TRBD1 matching over 7 bases. Germline-derived CDR1 and CDR2 are SNHLY and FYNNEI. The CDR3 contains 15 residues. With 5 bases clipped from V and 4 bases from J, the junction kept 7 bases outside the gene matches. This chain's CDR3 is CASSYRGGGNEKLFF. CDR3 nucleotide sequence: TGTGCCAGCAGTTACAGGGGTGGTGGTAATGAAAAACTGTTTTTT.

This clonotype was observed at least ten times. The chain employs TRBV6-1 and TRBJ2-1; D gene uncertain. The V gene's germline CDR1 is MNHNS and CDR2 SASEGT. This CDR3 spans 15 amino acids. V lost 8 bases and J lost 0, with 14 bases in between. CDR3 DNA sequence: TGTGCCAGCCATCGGGCGGTCAACTCCTACAATGAGCAGTTCTTC. Translation gives CASHRAVNSYNEQFF.

The chain links TRBV12-3 or TRBV12-4 to TRBJ1-5, with D hard to call. The CDR3 contains 16 residues. Trimming removed 6 bases from V and 2 bases from J, with 17 bases in between. CDR3 protein: CASRRSSGGGNQPQHF. CDR3 sequence (DNA): TGTGCCAGCAGGCGTTCATCAGGTGGTGGCAATCAGCCCCAGCATTTT.

In its sample, this clonotype was seen many times. The V gene is TRBV5-1, the J gene TRBJ2-2; D uncertain. The ends were cut back, 5 bases at V and 0 bases at J, with 11 bases in the middle. The CDR3 has 15 residues. Germline V gene data show CDR1 as SGHRS and CDR2 as YFSETQ. The CDR3 is CASSPDTANTGELFF. The CDR3 DNA is TGCGCCAGCAGTCCCGACACCGCGAACACCGGGGAGCTGTTTTTT. The full variable domain, in which reference TRBV5-1 and TRBJ2-2 provide the parts outside the CDR3, is KAGVTQTPRYLIKTRGQQVTLSCSPISGHRSVSWYQQTPGQGLQFLFEYFSETQRNKGNFPGRFSGRQFSNSRSEMNVSTLELGDSALYLCASSPDTANTGELFFGEGSRLTVL.

The chain joins TRBV6-5 to TRBJ1-1; a possible D gene is TRBD1 (6 bases). V lost 2 bases, J lost 5 bases, and 15 bases lay in between. In germline, CDR1 is MNHEY, CDR2 SVGAGI. This CDR3 contains 15 residues. CDR3 protein: CASSYAHRAGTEAFF. The CDR3 nucleotides are TGTGCCAGCAGTTACGCCCACAGGGCCGGAACTGAAGCTTTCTTT.

The J gene is TRBJ1-1, the V gene TRBV20-1; D remains ambiguous. V lost 0 bases, J lost 11 bases, and 16 bases lay in between. This CDR3 has 13 amino acids. Germline V lookup: CDR1 DFQATT, CDR2 SNEGSKA (reference sequence). The DNA for the CDR3 is TGCAGTGCTAGAGATCTTACGGTCAGGCGGGCTTTCTTT. The encoded protein is CSARDLTVRRAFF.

The rearrangement uses TRBV10-3 and TRBJ1-1; no firm D call. The CDR3 is 10 residues long. Germline values: CDR1 ENHRY, CDR2 SYGVKD. The CDR3 DNA sequence: TGTGCAAGTTCGGGAACTGAAGCTTTCTTT. It encodes CASSGTEAFF.

This clonotype occurred a few times. The chain employs TRBV29-1 and TRBJ1-1; a possible D gene is TRBD1 (5 bases). The V end was cut by 7 bases, the J end by 0 bases, with 18 bases between. CDR1 and CDR2 (germline): SQVTM, ANQGSEA. The CDR3 sequence is 15 residues long. The CDR3 region has the DNA TGCAGCGCCATCTCTGGGGGGACTTTGAACACTGAAGCTTTCTTT. Translation gives CSAISGGTLNTEAFF.

V gene TRBV12-5 combines with J gene TRBJ2-7, with TRBD1 matching over 9 bases. The CDR3 contains 15 residues. The V gene end was trimmed by 4 bases and the J gene end by 3 bases; junction bases not matched to a gene: 7. The germline V gene encodes CDR1 LGHNT and CDR2 FRNRAP. The CDR3 DNA follows: TGTGCTAGTGGTTCCGGACAGGGGTCTTTCTACGAGCAGTACTTC. Encoded protein: CASGSGQGSFYEQYF.

This clonotype showed up just once. The gene calls are TRBV30 and TRBJ2-7, with a possible D match to TRBD1 (6 bases). The CDR3 has 10 residues. Germline V lookup: CDR1 GTSNPN, CDR2 SVGIG (reference sequence). Trimming left V 5 bases short and J 4 bases short, with 6 bases between. CDR3 bases: TGTGCCTGGGGACAGTACGAGCAGTACTTC. It is translated as CAWGQYEQYF.

CDR3 nucleotide sequence: TGTGCCATCAGTGACTGGCAGGGACCTTACGAGCAGTACTTC. Amino acid sequence: CAISDWQGPYEQYF. The genes are TRBV10-3 and TRBJ2-7, with D tentatively TRBD1 or TRBD2 (5 bases each). From germline, CDR1 is ENHRY and CDR2 SYGVKD. This CDR3 contains 14 residues. V was cut by 3 bases and J by 4 bases, with 13 bases left in between.

The CDR3 spells CASSTQGNTEAFF. The CDR3 DNA sequence: TGCGCCAGCAGCACCCAGGGGAACACTGAAGCTTTCTTT. The chain combines TRBV5-1 with TRBJ1-1; perhaps TRBD1 as D (5 bases). Per the germline V gene, CDR1 is SGHRS and CDR2 is YFSETQ. The CDR3 is 13 residues long. Deletions cut 4 bases from V and 1 base from J, with 8 bases between. The variable domain in full, completed from reference TRBV5-1 and TRBJ1-1, reads KAGVTQTPRYLIKTRGQQVTLSCSPISGHRSVSWYQQTPGQGLQFLFEYFSETQRNKGNFPGRFSGRQFSNSRSEMNVSTLELGDSALYLCASSTQGNTEAFFGQGTRLTVV.

The sample holds a few counts of this clonotype. V usage is TRBV10-3 and J usage is TRBJ2-5; 8 bases line up with TRBD1. V gave up 5 bases and J gave up 5 bases; unmatched junction bases: 7. This CDR3 contains 14 residues. Germline V lookup: CDR1 ENHRY, CDR2 SYGVKD. The CDR3 spells CAISLGQGPETQYF. The CDR3 DNA reads as TGTGCCATCAGTCTAGGACAGGGTCCGGAGACCCAGTACTTC.

There are a few counts of this clonotype. The chain combines TRBV29-1 with TRBJ2-1; tentatively, D is TRBD2 (5 bases). The V end was cut by 8 bases, the J end by 0 bases, with 8 bases between. Per germline, CDR1 SQVTM and CDR2 ANQGSEA. The CDR3 totals 12 residues. CDR3 nucleotide sequence: TGCAGCCAGCGGAGCTCCTACAATGAGCAGTTCTTC. Residues: CSQRSSYNEQFF.